The 16 T cell receptor beta chains reported below all come from one sample, sequenced in a study of T-cell memory formation after mild COVID-19. TCRdb recomputed calls from the 5' RACE reads with MiXCR, one row per CDR3 protein. The table has 430,000 or so distinct CDR3 sequences, nearly 25% seen once; the top ten hold roughly an eighth. Specimen: PBMCs or a T cell subset sorted from them (not recorded which). These receptors were taken from an adult woman who had mild COVID-19 (a few samples of this study predate the infection). Cell type and time point are not known.

V gene TRBV12-3 or TRBV12-4 combines with J gene TRBJ2-4; D ambiguous. Deletions cut 1 base from V and 0 bases from J, with 13 bases between. CDR3 length: 17 amino acids. CDR3 in amino acids: CASSLGTHVLAKNIQYF. CDR3 nucleotide sequence: TGTGCCAGCAGTTTAGGGACGCACGTCTTAGCCAAAAACATTCAGTACTTC.

The chain employs TRBV11-3 and TRBJ2-5; the match to TRBD1 covers 8 bases. J was trimmed by 2 bases and V by 7 bases; bases with no gene match: 15. CDR1 is SGHNT and CDR2 is YENEEA in the germline V gene. The CDR3 extends over 17 amino acids. The CDR3 DNA is TGTGCCAGCACCACCTGGAGAACAGGGGGTCGGCAAGAGACCCAGTACTTC. This gives the protein CASTTWRTGGRQETQYF.

This clonotype was observed a handful of times. This chain joins TRBV20-1 and TRBJ1-2, with D possibly TRBD1 on 6 matching bases. The V and J ends lost 5 bases and 4 bases respectively, with 14 bases between them. CDR1 and CDR2 from the germline V gene are DFQATT and SNEGSKA (reference sequence). The CDR3 length is 13 residues. The CDR3 loop is CSAPEQGGYGYTF. In DNA, the CDR3 is TGCAGTGCTCCCGAACAGGGAGGCTATGGCTACACCTTC.

This clonotype was counted ten times or more. This sequence joins TRBV5-1 and TRBJ2-1; 7 bases fit TRBD2. CDR1 SGHRS and CDR2 YFSETQ come from the germline V gene. This CDR3 has 14 residues. The V segment lost 5 bases and the J segment 4 bases; nucleotides outside the gene matches: 6. CDR3 protein: CASSPSSGYNEQFF. In DNA, the CDR3 is TGCGCCAGCAGTCCTTCTAGCGGATACAATGAGCAGTTCTTC.

This chain connects TRBV12-3 or TRBV12-4 to TRBJ1-5; weak D call: TRBD1 (5 bases). The CDR3 contains 15 residues. Deletions cut 3 bases from V and 4 bases from J, with 13 bases between. The CDR3 DNA sequence: TGTGCCAGCAGTTTGTGGGAGGGGCCTAATCAGCCCCAGCATTTT. This gives the protein CASSLWEGPNQPQHF.

A remark on this clonotype: Possible read error: a much larger clone is one base away. The V and J genes are TRBV12-3 or TRBV12-4 and TRBJ1-5; possibly TRBD1 for D (6 bases). Trimming pared 5 bases from V and 3 bases from J, leaving 8 bases between. The CDR3 covers 13 residues. The CDR3 nucleotides read TGTGCCAGCAGTCAGGGGTTCAATCAGCCCCAGCATTTT. Its translation is CASSQGFNQPQHF.

J is TRBJ2-4 and V is TRBV20-1, with TRBD2 matching 10 bases. The V gene end was trimmed by 4 bases and the J gene end by 2 bases; junction bases not matched to a gene: 14. Germline CDR1 is DFQATT and CDR2 is SNEGSKA (reference sequence). CDR3 size: 18 residues. The chain's CDR3 is CSATSGALAGASKNIQYF. The DNA of the CDR3 is TGCAGTGCTACATCGGGAGCTCTAGCGGGAGCGTCCAAAAACATTCAGTACTTC.

The J gene is TRBJ2-4, the V gene TRBV14; TRBD1 matches 9 bases. Germline trimming cut 4 bases from V and 6 bases from J; bases unmatched to any gene: 7. Per the germline V gene, CDR1 is SGHDN and CDR2 is FVKESK. This CDR3 has 15 amino acids. CDR3 sequence reads: CASSLAGTGINIQYF. The CDR3 nucleotides read TGTGCCAGCAGCCTTGCCGGGACAGGGATAAACATTCAGTACTTC.

Ten or more counts support this clonotype. The CDR3 here is CASSFISGNTEAFF. CDR3 coding DNA: TGTGCCAGCAGCTTTATCAGCGGGAACACTGAAGCTTTCTTT. The rearrangement joins TRBV5-6 to TRBJ1-1; D remains unclear. Trimming cost V 2 bases and J 1 base, with 9 bases left between them. The CDR3 is made up of 14 amino acids. Germline lookup yields CDR1 SGHDT and CDR2 YYEEEE.

This clonotype has just a few counts. The rearrangement uses TRBV4-2 and TRBJ2-7; 7 nucleotides line up with TRBD1. V gave up 6 bases and J gave up 4 bases; unmatched junction bases: 6. Germline loops: CDR1 LGHNA, CDR2 YNFKEQ. CDR3 length: 13 amino acids. The CDR3: CASSPGQIYEQYF. The CDR3 bases are TGTGCCAGCAGTCCGGGACAGATATACGAGCAGTACTTC.

This chain joins TRBV20-1 and TRBJ2-7; tentative D call: TRBD2 (6 bases). The germline V gene has CDR1 DFQATT and CDR2 SNEGSKA (reference sequence). The CDR3 runs to 15 residues. Trimming stripped 1 base from V and 0 bases from J, with 13 bases between. The DNA for the CDR3 is TGCAGTGCTAGAGGGGCCGCGGGACCCTCCTACGAGCAGTACTTC. This encodes CSARGAAGPSYEQYF.

The rearrangement joins TRBV4-3 to TRBJ2-5, with 9 bases identical to TRBD2. This CDR3 has 15 residues. Trimming cost V 8 bases and J 2 bases; bases outside gene matches: 9. CDR1 is LGHNA and CDR2 is YSLEER in the germline V gene. The CDR3 bases are TGCGCCAGCGTGCAGCTAGCGGGGTGGCAAGAGACCCAGTACTTC. It yields the protein CASVQLAGWQETQYF.

This chain uses TRBV7-9 with TRBJ1-6; D is uncertain. This CDR3 has 16 amino acids. Germline V gene sequence: CDR1 SEHNR, CDR2 FQNEAQ (reference sequence). V shed 4 bases and J shed 9 bases, with 19 bases lying between them. The CDR3 DNA follows: TGTGCCAGCAGCTCGGCTGGCAGCCACTTGGGTTCACCCCTCCACTTT. It encodes CASSSAGSHLGSPLHF.

The rearrangement links TRBV2 to TRBJ2-3, with 9 bases identical to TRBD2. V was pared by 3 bases and J by 3 bases, with 7 bases of the junction left unmatched. Per germline, CDR1 SNHLY and CDR2 FYNNEI. The CDR3 spans 16 residues. As DNA, the CDR3 is TGTGCCAGCAGTGACGACAGGACTAGCGATACAGATACGCAGTATTTT. This translates into CASSDDRTSDTDTQYF.

This clonotype was found a few times. This CDR3 reads CASSSTGGSREQYF. Written as DNA, the CDR3 is TGTGCCAGCAGTTCCACAGGGGGATCAAGAGAGCAGTACTTC. The V gene is TRBV27, the J gene TRBJ2-7; 8 bases align to TRBD1. The germline CDR1 and CDR2 sequences are MNHEY and SMNVEV (reference sequence). The CDR3 is 14 amino acids. V was pared by 4 bases and J by 7 bases, with 9 bases of the junction left unmatched.

A few counts support this clonotype. This chain connects TRBV6-5 to TRBJ2-3; D is ambiguous. CDR1 MNHEY and CDR2 SVGAGI come from the germline V gene. Trimming took off 5 bases at V and 8 bases at J, with 8 bases between the two ends. The CDR3 has 11 residues. As DNA, the CDR3 is TGTGCCAGCAGTAAAGGGATTACGCAGTATTTT. Amino acids: CASSKGITQYF.